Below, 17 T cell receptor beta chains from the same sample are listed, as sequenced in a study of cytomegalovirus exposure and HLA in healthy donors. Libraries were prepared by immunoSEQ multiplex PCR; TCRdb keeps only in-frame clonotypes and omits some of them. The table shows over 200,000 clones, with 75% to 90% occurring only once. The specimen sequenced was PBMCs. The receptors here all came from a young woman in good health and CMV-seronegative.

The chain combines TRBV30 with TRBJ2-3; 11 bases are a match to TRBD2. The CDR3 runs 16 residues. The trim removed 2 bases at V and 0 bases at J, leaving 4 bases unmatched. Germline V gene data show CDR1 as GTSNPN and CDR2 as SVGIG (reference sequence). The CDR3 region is CAWSQASGGSTDTQYF. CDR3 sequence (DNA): TGTGCCTGGAGTCAGGCTAGCGGGGGGAGCACAGATACGCAGTATTTT.

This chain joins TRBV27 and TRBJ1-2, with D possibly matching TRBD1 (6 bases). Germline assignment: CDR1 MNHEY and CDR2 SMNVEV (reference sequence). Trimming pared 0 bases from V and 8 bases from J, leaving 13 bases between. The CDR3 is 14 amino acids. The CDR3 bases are TGTGCCAGCAGTTTATCGTCGGGGGCGCGGGGCTACACCTTC. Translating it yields CASSLSSGARGYTF.

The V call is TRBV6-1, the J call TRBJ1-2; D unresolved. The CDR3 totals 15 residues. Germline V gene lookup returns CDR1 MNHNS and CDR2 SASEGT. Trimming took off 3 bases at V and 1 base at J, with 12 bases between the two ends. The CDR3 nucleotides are TGTGCCAGCAGTGACGGGCTTCACCGTAACTATGGCTACACCTTC. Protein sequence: CASSDGLHRNYGYTF.

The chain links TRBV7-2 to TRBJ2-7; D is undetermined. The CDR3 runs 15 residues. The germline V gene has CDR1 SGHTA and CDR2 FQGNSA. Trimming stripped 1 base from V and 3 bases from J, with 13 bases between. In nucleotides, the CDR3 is TGTGCCAGCAGCTTAGGAGCGCCAGGCCGCTACGAGCAGTACTTC. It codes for CASSLGAPGRYEQYF.

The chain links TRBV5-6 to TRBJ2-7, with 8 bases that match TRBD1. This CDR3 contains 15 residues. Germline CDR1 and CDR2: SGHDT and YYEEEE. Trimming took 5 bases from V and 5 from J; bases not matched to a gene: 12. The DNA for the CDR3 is TGTGCCAGCAGTTCCACAGGGGGTTTTTTCCACGAGCAGTACTTC. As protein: CASSSTGGFFHEQYF.

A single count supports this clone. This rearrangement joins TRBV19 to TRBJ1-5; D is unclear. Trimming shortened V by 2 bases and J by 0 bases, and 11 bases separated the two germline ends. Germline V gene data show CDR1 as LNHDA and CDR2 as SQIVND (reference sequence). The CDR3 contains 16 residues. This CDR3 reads CASSIKQTYSNQPQHF. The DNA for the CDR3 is TGTGCCAGTAGTATAAAACAGACCTATAGCAATCAGCCCCAGCATTTT.

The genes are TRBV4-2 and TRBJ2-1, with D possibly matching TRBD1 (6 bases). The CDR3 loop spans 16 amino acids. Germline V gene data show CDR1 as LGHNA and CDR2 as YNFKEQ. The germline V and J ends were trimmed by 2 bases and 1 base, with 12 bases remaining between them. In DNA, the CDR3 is TGTGCCAGCAGCCAACCTGGGCAGGGGTCCTACAATGAGCAGTTCTTC. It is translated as CASSQPGQGSYNEQFF.

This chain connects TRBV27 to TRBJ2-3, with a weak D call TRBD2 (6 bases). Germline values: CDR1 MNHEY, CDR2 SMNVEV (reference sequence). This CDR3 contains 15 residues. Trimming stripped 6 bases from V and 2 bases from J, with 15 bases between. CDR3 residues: CASRSAGPLTDTQYF. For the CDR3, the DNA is TGTGCCAGCAGGAGTGCGGGACCGCTCACAGATACGCAGTATTTT.

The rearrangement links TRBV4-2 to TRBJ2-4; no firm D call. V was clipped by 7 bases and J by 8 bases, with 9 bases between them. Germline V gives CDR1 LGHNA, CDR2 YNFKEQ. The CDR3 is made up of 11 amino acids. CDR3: CASKGRDIQYF. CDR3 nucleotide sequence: TGTGCCAGCAAGGGAAGAGACATTCAGTACTTC.

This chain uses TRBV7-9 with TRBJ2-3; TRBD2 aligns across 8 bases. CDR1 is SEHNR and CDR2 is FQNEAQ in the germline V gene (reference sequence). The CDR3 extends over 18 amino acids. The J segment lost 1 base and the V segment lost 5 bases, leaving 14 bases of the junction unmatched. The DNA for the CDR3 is TGTGCCAGCAGCGTTAATAGCGGGGCCCCTCTGGGCACAGATACGCAGTATTTT. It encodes CASSVNSGAPLGTDTQYF.

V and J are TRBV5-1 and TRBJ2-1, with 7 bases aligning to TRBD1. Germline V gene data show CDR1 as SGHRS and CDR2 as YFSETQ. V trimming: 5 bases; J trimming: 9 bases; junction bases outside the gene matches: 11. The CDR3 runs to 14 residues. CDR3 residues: CASRTGTDYPEQFF. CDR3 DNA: TGCGCCAGCAGGACCGGGACAGACTATCCTGAGCAGTTCTTC.

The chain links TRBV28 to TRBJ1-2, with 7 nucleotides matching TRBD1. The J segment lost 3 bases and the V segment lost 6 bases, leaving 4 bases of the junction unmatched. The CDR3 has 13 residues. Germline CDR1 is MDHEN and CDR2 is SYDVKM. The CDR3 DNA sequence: TGTGCCAGCAGCAGCGGGACAGACTATGGCTACACCTTC. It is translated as CASSSGTDYGYTF.

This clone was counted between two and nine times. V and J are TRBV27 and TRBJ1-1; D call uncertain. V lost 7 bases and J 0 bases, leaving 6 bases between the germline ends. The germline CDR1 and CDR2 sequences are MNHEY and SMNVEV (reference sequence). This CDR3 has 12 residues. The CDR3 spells CASIAVNTEAFF. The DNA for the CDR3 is TGTGCCAGCATCGCCGTGAACACTGAAGCTTTCTTT.

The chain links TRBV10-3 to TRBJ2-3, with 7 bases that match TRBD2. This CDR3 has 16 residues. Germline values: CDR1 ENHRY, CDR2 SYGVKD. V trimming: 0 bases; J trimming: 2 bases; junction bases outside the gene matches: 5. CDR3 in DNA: TGTGCCATCAGTGAGTCTAAGGGAGGGATCACAGATACGCAGTATTTT. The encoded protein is CAISESKGGITDTQYF.

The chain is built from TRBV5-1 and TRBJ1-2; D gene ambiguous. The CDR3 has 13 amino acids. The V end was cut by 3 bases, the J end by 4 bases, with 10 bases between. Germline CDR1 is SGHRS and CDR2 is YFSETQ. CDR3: CASSSGVIYGYTF. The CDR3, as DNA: TGCGCCAGCAGCTCCGGGGTCATCTATGGCTACACCTTC.

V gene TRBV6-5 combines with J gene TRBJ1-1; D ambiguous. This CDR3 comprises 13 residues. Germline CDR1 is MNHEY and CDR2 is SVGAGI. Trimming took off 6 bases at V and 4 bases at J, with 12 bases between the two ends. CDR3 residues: CASRPDGITEAFF. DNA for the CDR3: TGTGCCAGCAGGCCGGACGGCATCACTGAAGCTTTCTTT.

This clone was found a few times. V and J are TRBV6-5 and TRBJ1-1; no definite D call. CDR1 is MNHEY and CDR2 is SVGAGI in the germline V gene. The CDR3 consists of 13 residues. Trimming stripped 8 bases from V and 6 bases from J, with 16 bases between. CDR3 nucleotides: TGTGCCAGCCACCGGGCCCGGACTGCTGAAGCTTTCTTT. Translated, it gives CASHRARTAEAFF.